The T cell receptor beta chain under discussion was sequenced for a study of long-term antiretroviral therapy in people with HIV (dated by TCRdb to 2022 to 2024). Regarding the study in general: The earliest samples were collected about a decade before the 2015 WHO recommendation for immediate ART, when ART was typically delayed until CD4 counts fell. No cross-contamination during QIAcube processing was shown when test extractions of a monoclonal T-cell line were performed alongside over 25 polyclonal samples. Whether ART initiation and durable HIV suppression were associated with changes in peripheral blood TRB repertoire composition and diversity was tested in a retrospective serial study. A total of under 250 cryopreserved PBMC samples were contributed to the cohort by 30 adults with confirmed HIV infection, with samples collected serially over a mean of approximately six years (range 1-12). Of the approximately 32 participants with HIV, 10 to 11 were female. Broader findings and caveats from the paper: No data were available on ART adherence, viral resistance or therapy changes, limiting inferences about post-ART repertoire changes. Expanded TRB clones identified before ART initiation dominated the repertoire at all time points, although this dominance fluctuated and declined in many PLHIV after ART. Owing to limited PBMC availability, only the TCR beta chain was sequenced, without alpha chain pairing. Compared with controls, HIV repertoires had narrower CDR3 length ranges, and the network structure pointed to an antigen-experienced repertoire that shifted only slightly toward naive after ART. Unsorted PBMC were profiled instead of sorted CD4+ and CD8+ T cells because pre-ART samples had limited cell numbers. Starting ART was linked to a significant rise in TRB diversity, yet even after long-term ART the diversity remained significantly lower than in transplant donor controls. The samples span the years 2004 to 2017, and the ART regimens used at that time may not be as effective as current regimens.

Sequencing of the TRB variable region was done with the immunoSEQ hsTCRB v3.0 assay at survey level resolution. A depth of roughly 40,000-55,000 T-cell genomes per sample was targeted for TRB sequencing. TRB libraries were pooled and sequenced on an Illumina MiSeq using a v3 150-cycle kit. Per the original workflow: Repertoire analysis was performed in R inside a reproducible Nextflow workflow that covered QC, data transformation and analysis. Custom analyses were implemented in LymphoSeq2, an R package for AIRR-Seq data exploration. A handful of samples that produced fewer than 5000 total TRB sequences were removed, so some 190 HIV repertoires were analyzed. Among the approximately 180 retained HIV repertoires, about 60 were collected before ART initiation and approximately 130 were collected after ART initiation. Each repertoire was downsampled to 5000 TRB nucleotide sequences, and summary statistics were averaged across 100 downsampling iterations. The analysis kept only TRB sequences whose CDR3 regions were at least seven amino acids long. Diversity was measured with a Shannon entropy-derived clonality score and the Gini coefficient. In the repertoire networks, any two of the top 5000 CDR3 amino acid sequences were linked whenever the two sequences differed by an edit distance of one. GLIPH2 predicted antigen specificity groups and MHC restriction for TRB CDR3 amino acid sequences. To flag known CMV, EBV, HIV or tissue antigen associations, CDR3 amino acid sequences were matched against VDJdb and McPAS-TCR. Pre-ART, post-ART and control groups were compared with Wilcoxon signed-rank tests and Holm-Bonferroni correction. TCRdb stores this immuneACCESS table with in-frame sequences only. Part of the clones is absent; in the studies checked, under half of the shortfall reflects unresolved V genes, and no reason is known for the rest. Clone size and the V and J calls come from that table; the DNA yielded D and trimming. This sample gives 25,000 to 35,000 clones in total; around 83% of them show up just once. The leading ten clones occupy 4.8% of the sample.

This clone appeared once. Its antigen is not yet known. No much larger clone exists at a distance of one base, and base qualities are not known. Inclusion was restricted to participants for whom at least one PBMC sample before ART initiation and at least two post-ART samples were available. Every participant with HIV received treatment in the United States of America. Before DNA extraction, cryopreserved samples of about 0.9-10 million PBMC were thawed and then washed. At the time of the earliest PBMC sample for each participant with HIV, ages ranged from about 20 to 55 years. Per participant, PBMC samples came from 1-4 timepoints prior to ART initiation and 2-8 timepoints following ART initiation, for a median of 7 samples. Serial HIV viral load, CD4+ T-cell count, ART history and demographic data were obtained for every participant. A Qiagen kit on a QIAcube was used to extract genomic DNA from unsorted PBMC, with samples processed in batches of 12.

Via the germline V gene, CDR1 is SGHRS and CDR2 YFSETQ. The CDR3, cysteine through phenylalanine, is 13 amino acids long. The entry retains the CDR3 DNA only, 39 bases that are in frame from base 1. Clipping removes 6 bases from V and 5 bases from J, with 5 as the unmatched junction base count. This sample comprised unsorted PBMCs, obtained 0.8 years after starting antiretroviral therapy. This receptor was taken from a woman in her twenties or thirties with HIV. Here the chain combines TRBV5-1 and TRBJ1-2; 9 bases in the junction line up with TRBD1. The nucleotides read TGCGCCAGCACCGTGGGACAGGGTTATGGCTACACCTTC. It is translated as CASTVGQGYGYTF.